This TCR beta chain is drawn from a study of T cell responses to AZD1222 COVID-19 vaccine. V lost 3 bases and J lost 3, with 12 bases in between. The CDR3 is made up of 14 amino acids. Per the germline V gene, CDR1 is KGHSH and CDR2 is LQKENI. For this clone: Its specificity is not known.

Clones were sequenced by immunoSEQ multiplex PCR, and TCRdb holds only the in-frame ones, with some missing. The sample yields over 120,000 clones, over 75% seen once. Whole-study results and caveats: Just a handful of AZD1222 recipients tested seropositive at baseline. Females outnumbered males among donors, who were mostly white British; clonal diversity was possibly underestimated.

The rearrangement uses TRBV18 and TRBJ2-7; D is possibly TRBD1 (5 bases). The origin of this receptor is an adult in good health. The source was peripheral blood, collected on day 0 of AZD1222 vaccination. The DNA for the CDR3 is TGTGCCAGCTCACCTGACAGAATGGACTACGAGCAGTACTTC. Residues: CASSPDRMDYEQYF.